This T cell receptor beta chain appears in the sequencing data of a study of T-cell reconstitution after alpha-beta-depleted transplantation in children. Study-wide results and limits: Expanded graft clones numbering several hundred reportedly gave rise to alpha-beta T cells about two months after transplant.

This clonotype was found many times. Its antigen is undetermined. It was with unique molecular identifiers that the TCRbeta library was prepared. In TCRdb, the PCR reads were re-called with MiXCR into one record per CDR3 protein. The sample holds nearly 350,000 distinct CDR3 sequences, about 17% seen once. There are 14 residues in the CDR3. Germline V CDR1 and CDR2: LGHNA, YNFKEQ. V dropped 0 bases and J dropped 4 bases, with 9 bases sitting between them. V is TRBV4-2 and J is TRBJ1-1; weak D call: TRBD1 (5 bases). This specimen was PBMCs, mostly from graft donor cells, taken 360 days after TCRalphabeta/CD19-depleted stem cell transplant. This TCR came from a male patient between 2 and 9 years old who had a stem cell transplant for acute lymphoblastic leukemia, so the T cells may come from the graft donor. The CDR3 sequence is CASSQDSRGTEAFF. The CDR3 DNA follows: TGTGCCAGCAGCCAAGATTCGAGGGGCACTGAAGCTTTCTTT.